This T cell receptor (beta chain) is from a study of blood T cell repertoires in COVID-19. In the source study's methods: Reference gene primer amplification gave nucleated cell count estimates. Clones were read by immunoSEQ multiplex PCR, and TCRdb kept only the in-frame ones, dropping some. The DNA was the basis for D and trimming; V, J and clone size are from that table. The table lists 70,000 to 75,000 clones, approximately 88% of them singletons. The germline V gene encodes CDR1 LGHNA and CDR2 YSLEER. The J segment lost 7 bases and the V segment lost 4 bases, leaving 4 bases of the junction unmatched. The CDR3 runs to 14 residues.

The chain combines TRBV4-3 with TRBJ1-6; 7 positions match TRBD1. The clonotype originates from a human donor in a cohort sampled during active COVID-19. Specimen: peripheral blood. The CDR3 loop reads CASSPGTENSPLHF. The CDR3 nucleotides are TGCGCCAGCAGCCCCGGGACAGAGAATTCACCCCTCCACTTT.